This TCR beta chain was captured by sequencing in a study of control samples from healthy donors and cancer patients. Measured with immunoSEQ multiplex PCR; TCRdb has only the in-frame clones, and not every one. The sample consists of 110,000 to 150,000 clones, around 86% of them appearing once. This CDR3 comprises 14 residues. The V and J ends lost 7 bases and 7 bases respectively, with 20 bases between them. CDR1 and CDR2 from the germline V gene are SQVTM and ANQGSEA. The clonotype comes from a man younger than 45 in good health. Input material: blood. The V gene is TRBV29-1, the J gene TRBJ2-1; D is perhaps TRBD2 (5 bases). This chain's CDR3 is CSGEGAADQNEQFF. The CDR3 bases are TGCAGCGGAGAGGGAGCGGCGGACCAAAATGAGCAGTTCTTC.